These 10 T cell receptor beta chains originate from one sample sequenced in a study of spatial heterogeneity in lung cancer. Study findings and constraints: Higher tumor mutation counts went along with higher counts of expanded intratumoral alpha and beta TCRs.

For these receptors, no antigen is known. Time point given: sample taken at primary tumor resection. TCRdb fed the 5' RACE reads into MiXCR, producing one record per CDR3 protein. The sample lists more than 2,500 distinct CDR3 sequences, 8% occurring once. The source material was lung tumor tissue, sampled at surgery. The receptors come from a male donor with early-stage non-small cell lung cancer.

This clonotype counts as medium-sized. The rearrangement uses TRBV7-2 and TRBJ1-2; perhaps TRBD1 as D (6 bases). V lost 2 bases and J lost 8, with 15 bases in between. The CDR3 is 14 residues long. Germline CDR1 SGHTA, CDR2 FQGNSA. CDR3 DNA sequence: TGTGCCAGCAGCTTAACCCGACAGGAGGGCGGCTACACCTTC. Translated: CASSLTRQEGGYTF.

Sample share makes this clonotype medium-sized. The genes are TRBV29-1 and TRBJ1-1; D is uncertain. V lost 7 bases and J 1 base, leaving 13 bases between the germline ends. This CDR3 has 13 amino acids. CDR1 and CDR2 from the germline V gene are SQVTM and ANQGSEA. CDR3 DNA: TGCAGCGCCGTTCAGGACTCGAACACTGAAGCTTTCTTT. Protein: CSAVQDSNTEAFF.

There are a few counts of this clonotype. The V call is TRBV28, the J call TRBJ2-3; perhaps D is TRBD1 or TRBD2 (7 bases each). Trimming took 11 bases from V and 6 from J, leaving 21 bases between them. Germline V gives CDR1 MDHEN, CDR2 SYDVKM. CDR3 length: 14 residues. The CDR3 region has the DNA TGTGCCGCGTTGGGAGGGGGCCCATCGGATACGCAGTATTTT. As protein: CAALGGGPSDTQYF.

By its share, this clonotype is medium-sized. The CDR3 sequence is CASSIDLGTEAFF. The CDR3 DNA reads as TGTGCCAGTAGTATAGATCTGGGGACTGAAGCTTTCTTT. The V and J genes are TRBV19 and TRBJ1-1; D unclear. The V and J ends lost 0 bases and 5 bases respectively, with 7 bases between them. From germline, CDR1 is LNHDA and CDR2 SQIVND (reference sequence). The CDR3 covers 13 residues.

This clonotype was counted ten times or more. The rearrangement joins TRBV11-2 to TRBJ2-1; unclear D gene. The germline V gene encodes CDR1 SGHAT and CDR2 FQNNGV. Trimming took off 1 base at V and 0 bases at J, with 10 bases between the two ends. The CDR3 loop spans 16 amino acids. CDR3 loop: CASSLGQTNSYNEQFF. Here the CDR3 DNA reads TGTGCCAGCAGCTTAGGGCAGACGAACTCCTACAATGAGCAGTTCTTC.

This clonotype was seen only a few times. The chain links TRBV7-2 to TRBJ2-3; 9 nucleotides line up with TRBD2. V trimming: 5 bases; J trimming: 2 bases; junction bases outside the gene matches: 8. Per germline, CDR1 SGHTA and CDR2 FQGNSA. The CDR3 contains 16 residues. In DNA, the CDR3 is TGTGCCAGCAGCCCCTTGACTAGCGGATACACAGATACGCAGTATTTT. Translated, it gives CASSPLTSGYTDTQYF.

Many counts were recorded for this clonotype. The chain couples TRBV5-1 to TRBJ2-2, with D possibly TRBD1 on 6 matching bases. V dropped 3 bases and J dropped 0 bases, with 15 bases sitting between them. Germline V lookup: CDR1 SGHRS, CDR2 YFSETQ. There are 17 residues in the CDR3. Written as DNA, the CDR3 is TGCGCCAGCAGCTCTGGAACCGGGACAACGAACACCGGGGAGCTGTTTTTT. Its translation: CASSSGTGTTNTGELFF.

In its sample, this clonotype is medium-sized. The rearrangement uses TRBV7-6 and TRBJ1-5; D is undetermined. CDR1 and CDR2 (germline): SGHVS, FNYEAQ. The CDR3 is 15 amino acids. V was pared by 1 base and J by 0 bases, with 7 bases between. In DNA, the CDR3 is TGTGCCAGCAGCTTAGGGGAGTATAGCAATCAGCCCCAGCATTTT. It specifies CASSLGEYSNQPQHF.

This clonotype is labeled as medium-sized. The chain is built from TRBV10-2 and TRBJ2-7; D may correspond to TRBD1 or TRBD2 (5 bases each). The CDR3 runs 12 residues. Germline values: CDR1 WSHSY, CDR2 SAAADI. V gave up 6 bases and J gave up 3 bases, with 9 bases separating them. The CDR3 is CASSRDLYEQYF. The CDR3, as DNA: TGCGCCAGCAGCCGGGACCTCTACGAGCAGTACTTC.

This clonotype has more than one count but fewer than ten. This chain uses TRBV24-1 with TRBJ1-5; tentatively, D is TRBD1 (5 bases). The germline gives CDR1 KGHDR, CDR2 SFDVKD. Trimming stripped 5 bases from V and 6 bases from J, with 16 bases between. CDR3 length equals 15 residues. The CDR3 nucleotides read TGTGCCACCAGTGTCGAAGGCCGGGGGGGTCAGCCCCAGCATTTT. Translated: CATSVEGRGGQPQHF.